This TCR beta chain was sequenced in a study of T cell responses to AZD1222 COVID-19 vaccine (dated by TCRdb to the early 2020s). At the level of the whole study: AZD1222 recipients with second doses at about 4 weeks or about 12 weeks were pooled, because spike-specific TCR depth and breadth did not differ between schedules. A total of 240 or so trial participants underwent TCR sequencing, of whom 200 to 220 had received two doses of AZD1222 and roughly 26 had received two doses of the MenACWY control vaccine. Trial participants were enrolled into age subgroups of 18-55, 56-69 and 70-plus years, which contained approximately 150, 28 and 58 TCR-sequenced participants, respectively. General findings and caveats noted by the study authors: The whole spike protein was spanned by vaccine-associated CD4 TCRs, and dominant responses were seen in regions 160-218 and 743-854. Because no day 14 peak-response samples were available, repertoires were characterized only after the peak T cell response. Reportedly, almost half of the unique spike-specific TCRs recognized epitopes lying outside the regions that are mutated in the B.1.351 and B.1.1.7 variants. Conclusions about previously exposed vaccinees were limited because only six AZD1222 recipients were SARS-CoV-2 seropositive at baseline. Most participants were white British and females outnumbered males, and the authors suggested that clonal diversity may have been underestimated. In the small 56-69-year group, the increase in depth fell short of significance, most likely because of low power. Spike-specific TCR breadth and depth rose significantly after two AZD1222 doses compared with day 0 and with MenACWY recipients.

In the case of this clone: The target of this receptor is not known. Qualities for individual bases were not recorded, and no much larger clone is one base off.

The germline V gene supplies CDR1 MNHEY and CDR2 SVGAGI. V is cut by 4 bases and J by 9 bases, and the space between the germline ends is 16 bases. Its CDR3 holds 13 amino acids, cysteine through phenylalanine. Solely the CDR3 DNA is kept, with 39 bases framed from the first base. The CDR3 regions of human TCRbeta chains were analyzed by immunosequencing. The study's own analysis went as follows. TCRs in the repertoires were matched against a reference library of SARS-CoV-2-specific TCRs that had been generated with the MIRA antigen-specificity platform. Breadth was defined as the fraction of unique TCRs that were SARS-CoV-2-associated. Depth was defined as the fraction of total T cells that were SARS-CoV-2-associated. Using the MIRA data, each spike-specific TCR was mapped to the spike region that the TCR reacts to and placed in a CD4 or CD8 class. Log10-transformed breadth and depth values were compared by one-way ANOVA with Sidak's multiple comparisons tests. The clones in this table, taken by TCRdb from immuneACCESS, are in-frame only. Not every clone is retained; where verified, under half of the shortfall comes from an unresolved V gene, and the cause of the rest is unknown. That table furnishes V, J and clone size, whereas the DNA furnished D and trimming. A total of around 110,000 clones appear in this sample, just under 95% of them only once. The top ten hold under 3.5% of the sample.

This specimen's time point label, per the study, means: baseline before first vaccination. Vaccinee samples came from UK trials COV001 and COV002, including a single-blind randomized controlled phase 2/3 trial of AZD1222 (ChAdOx1 nCoV-19) in healthy adults. For TCRbeta chain sequencing, PBMC samples from trial participants were taken at day 0 and at day 28 after the second dose. The receptor chain draws on TRBV6-5 and TRBJ2-7; the D gene is perhaps TRBD2, from 5 matching bases. Here the sequenced sample was peripheral blood, taken on day 0 of AZD1222 vaccination. This receptor was taken from an adult in good health. The CDR3 here reads CASSLLGELGQYF. DNA sequence: TGTGCCAGCAGTTTACTTGGGGAGCTGGGGCAGTACTTC.